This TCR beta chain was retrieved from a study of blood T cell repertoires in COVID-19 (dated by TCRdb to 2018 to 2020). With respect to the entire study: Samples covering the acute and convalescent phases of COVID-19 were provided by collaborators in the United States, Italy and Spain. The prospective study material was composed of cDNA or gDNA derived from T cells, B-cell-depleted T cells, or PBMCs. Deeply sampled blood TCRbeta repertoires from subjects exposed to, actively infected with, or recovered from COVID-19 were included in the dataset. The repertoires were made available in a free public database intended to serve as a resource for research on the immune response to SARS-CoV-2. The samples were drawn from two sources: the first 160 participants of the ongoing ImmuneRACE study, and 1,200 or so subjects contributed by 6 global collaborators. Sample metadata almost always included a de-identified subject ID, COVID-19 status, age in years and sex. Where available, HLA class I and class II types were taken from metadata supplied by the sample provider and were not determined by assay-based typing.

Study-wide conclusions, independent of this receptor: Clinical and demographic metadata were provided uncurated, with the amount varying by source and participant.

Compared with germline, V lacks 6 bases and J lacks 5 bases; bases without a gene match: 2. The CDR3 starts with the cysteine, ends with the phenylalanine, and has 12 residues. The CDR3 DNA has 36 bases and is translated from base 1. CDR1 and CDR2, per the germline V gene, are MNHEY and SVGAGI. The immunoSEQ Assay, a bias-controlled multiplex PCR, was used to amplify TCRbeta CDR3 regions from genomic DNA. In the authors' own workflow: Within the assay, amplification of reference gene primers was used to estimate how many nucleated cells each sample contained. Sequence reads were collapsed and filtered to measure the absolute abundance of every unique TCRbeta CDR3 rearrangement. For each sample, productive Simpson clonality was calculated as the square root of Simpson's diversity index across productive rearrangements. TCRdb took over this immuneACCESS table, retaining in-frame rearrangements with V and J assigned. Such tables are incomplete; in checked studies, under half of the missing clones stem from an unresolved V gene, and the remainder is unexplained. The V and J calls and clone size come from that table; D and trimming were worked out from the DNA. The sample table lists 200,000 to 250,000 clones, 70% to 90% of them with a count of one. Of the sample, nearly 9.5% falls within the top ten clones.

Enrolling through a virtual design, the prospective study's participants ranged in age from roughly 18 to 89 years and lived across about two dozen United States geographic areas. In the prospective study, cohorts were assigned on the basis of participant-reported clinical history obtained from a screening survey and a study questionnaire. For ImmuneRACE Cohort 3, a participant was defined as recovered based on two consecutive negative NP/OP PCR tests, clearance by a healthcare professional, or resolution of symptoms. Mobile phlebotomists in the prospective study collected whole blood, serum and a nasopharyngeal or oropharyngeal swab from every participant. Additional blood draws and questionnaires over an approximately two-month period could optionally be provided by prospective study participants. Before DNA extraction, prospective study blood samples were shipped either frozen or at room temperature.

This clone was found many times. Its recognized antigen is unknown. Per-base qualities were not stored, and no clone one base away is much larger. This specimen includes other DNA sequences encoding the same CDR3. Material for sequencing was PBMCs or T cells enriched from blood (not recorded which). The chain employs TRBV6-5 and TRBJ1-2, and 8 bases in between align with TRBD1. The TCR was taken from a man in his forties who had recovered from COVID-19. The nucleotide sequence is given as TGTGCCAGCAGGGACAGGGTTTATGGCTACACCTTC. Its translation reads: CASRDRVYGYTF.